This T cell receptor (beta chain) is drawn from a study of blood T cell repertoires in COVID-19. Study-wide context: The samples span acute and convalescent COVID-19 from the United States, Italy and Spain. PBMCs, B-cell-depleted T cells, or T cells were the source of the cDNA or gDNA that made up the material.

Repertoires were generated with immunoSEQ multiplex PCR, while TCRdb's copy carries only in-frame clones and drops some. The sample has a few hundred thousand clones, around 84% seen once; the top ten hold about 7.2%. Participant reports of clinical history set cohort assignment. Germline CDR1 reads KGHSH; CDR2 reads LQKENI. The CDR3 runs to 14 residues. Trimming took 2 bases from V and 7 from J; bases not matched to a gene: 1. The chain links TRBV18 to TRBJ1-6, with 8 bases matching TRBD1. Material for sequencing was PBMCs or T cells enriched from blood (not recorded which). This receptor was taken from a woman aged 40 to 49 with acute COVID-19. The CDR3 reads CASSPGTGNSPLHF. The CDR3 DNA follows: TGTGCCAGCTCACCAGGGACAGGAAATTCACCCCTCCACTTT. Filled out from reference TRBV18 and TRBJ1-6, the complete variable domain reads NAGVMQNPRHLVRRRGQEARLRCSPMKGHSHVYWYRQLPEEGLKFMVYLQKENIIDESGMPKERFSAEFPKEGPSILRIQQVVRGDSAAYFCASSPGTGNSPLHFGNGTRLTVT.